This T cell receptor beta chain was profiled in a study of control samples from healthy donors and cancer patients. The method was immunoSEQ multiplex PCR; TCRdb's version includes in-frame clones alone and lacks a portion of them. The data show 170,000 or so clones, roughly 94% seen once. The germline V gene has CDR1 KGHDR and CDR2 SFDVKD. V gave up 1 base and J gave up 5 bases; unmatched junction bases: 7. The CDR3 loop spans 16 amino acids. Sequencing input: blood. V usage is TRBV24-1 and J usage is TRBJ2-3; 8 bases line up with TRBD1. This TCR was sampled from a young woman in good health. The chain's CDR3 is CATSDLGQGSGDTQYF. In DNA form, the CDR3 reads TGTGCCACCAGTGATTTAGGACAGGGTAGTGGAGATACGCAGTATTTT.